This is a list of T cell receptor beta chains from one sample in a study of blood T cells in healthy people across ages. TCRdb fed the 5' RACE reads into MiXCR, producing one record per CDR3 protein. The table includes around 1,500,000 distinct CDR3 sequences, about 28% detected once. Sequencing input: blood. The receptors stem from a woman aged 30 to 39 in good health. CDR3s include the opening cysteine and the closing phenylalanine or tryptophan. A D gene is named only where the DNA matches it firmly. The size field is filled for only some rows; it gives once, few, many or a size class.

D	J	length	V	size	DNA	CDR3
TRBD1	TRBJ2-7	18	TRBV10-3	many	TGTGCCATCAGTGAGGGGACAGGGGGTATGGAAAGCTCCTACGAGCAGTACTTC	CAISEGTGGMESSYEQYF
TRBD2	TRBJ2-2	16	TRBV11-3	few	TGTGCCAGCAGCACATTAACGCGGGGGTCCACCGGGGAGCTGTTTTTT	CASSTLTRGSTGELFF
TRBD2	TRBJ2-1	14	TRBV3-1	-	TGTGCCAGCAGCCAGCGGGGGGGCCTCTATGAGCAGTTCTTC	CASSQRGGLYEQFF
-	TRBJ2-7	12	TRBV12-5	many	TGTGCTAGTGGTTTTGCCAGGTACGAGCAGTACTTC	CASGFARYEQYF
-	TRBJ1-2	12	TRBV5-1	many	TGCGCCAGCACCGACACTGACTATGGCTACACCTTC	CASTDTDYGYTF
-	TRBJ1-2	15	TRBV5-1	many	TGCGCCAGCAGCCGGGGGCCTCAACTTAACTATGGCTACACCTTC	CASSRGPQLNYGYTF
-	TRBJ2-7	12	TRBV28	-	TGTGCCAGCCAGGGGGGCATCTACGAGCAGTACTTC	CASQGGIYEQYF
TRBD2	TRBJ2-5	14	TRBV10-3	-	TGTGCCATCAGTGTGGCGGGAGGTCCAGAGACCCAGTACTTC	CAISVAGGPETQYF
-	TRBJ2-7	15	TRBV19	-	TGTGCCAGTAGTATAACGGCGGACCCTCGCCACGAGCAGTACTTC	CASSITADPRHEQYF
TRBD1	TRBJ2-1	16	TRBV6-5	few	TGTGCCAGCAGTCAGCGACAGGGAAGCTCCTACAGTGAGCAGTTCTTC	CASSQRQGSSYSEQFF
TRBD2	TRBJ2-5	14	TRBV20-1	few	TGCAGTACTAGTAAAGCGGGAGGAGTAGGGGAGCAGTACTTC	CSTSKAGGVGEQYF
-	TRBJ2-7	14	TRBV18	-	TGTGCCAGCTCACCACCGGCCGTATCCTACGGGCAGTACTTC	CASSPPAVSYGQYF
-	TRBJ1-2	12	TRBV12-3/TRBV12-4	-	TGTGCCAGCAGTAGGACATACTATGGCTACACCTTC	CASSRTYYGYTF
TRBD2	TRBJ2-7	15	TRBV2	-	TGTGCCAGCAGTGGAGCTAGCGGGAGGGCCTACAAGCAGTACTTC	CASSGASGRAYKQYF
-	TRBJ1-5	15	TRBV3-1	-	TGTGCCAGCAGCCAAGAGGACCGTAGCAATCAGCCCCAGCATTTT	CASSQEDRSNQPQHF
-	TRBJ2-3	12	TRBV29-1	few	TGCAGCGTCTCGGGGGGCCCAGATACGCAGTATTTT	CSVSGGPDTQYF